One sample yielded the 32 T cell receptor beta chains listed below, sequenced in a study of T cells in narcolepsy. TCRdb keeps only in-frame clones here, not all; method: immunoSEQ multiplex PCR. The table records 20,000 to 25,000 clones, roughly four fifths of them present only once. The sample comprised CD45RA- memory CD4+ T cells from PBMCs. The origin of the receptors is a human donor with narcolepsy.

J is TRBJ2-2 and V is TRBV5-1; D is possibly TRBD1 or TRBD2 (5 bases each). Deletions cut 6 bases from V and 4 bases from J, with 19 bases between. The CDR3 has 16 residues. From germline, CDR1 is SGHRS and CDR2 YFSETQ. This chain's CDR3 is CASTRISGPSTGELFF. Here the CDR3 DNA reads TGCGCCAGCACCCGCATTTCGGGGCCGAGCACCGGGGAGCTGTTTTTT.

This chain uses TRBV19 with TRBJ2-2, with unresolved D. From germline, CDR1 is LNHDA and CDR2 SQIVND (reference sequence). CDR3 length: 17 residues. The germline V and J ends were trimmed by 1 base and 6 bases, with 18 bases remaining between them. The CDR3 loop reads CASSIGLGRPSPGELFF. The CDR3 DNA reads TGTGCCAGTAGTATAGGGTTAGGTCGTCCGTCCCCCGGGGAGCTGTTTTTT.

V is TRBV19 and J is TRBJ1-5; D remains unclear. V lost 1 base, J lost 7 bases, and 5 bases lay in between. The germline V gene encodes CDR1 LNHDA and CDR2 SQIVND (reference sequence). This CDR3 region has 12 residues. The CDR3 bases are TGTGCCAGTAGTATAGGGCAGCAGCCCCAGCATTTT. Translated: CASSIGQQPQHF.

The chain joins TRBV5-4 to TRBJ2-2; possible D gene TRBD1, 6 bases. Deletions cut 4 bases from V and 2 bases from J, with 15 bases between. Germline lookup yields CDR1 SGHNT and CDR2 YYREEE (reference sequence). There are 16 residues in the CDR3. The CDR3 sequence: CASSLGASRNTGELFF. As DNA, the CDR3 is TGTGCCAGCAGCCTGGGGGCGAGTCGAAACACCGGGGAGCTGTTTTTT.

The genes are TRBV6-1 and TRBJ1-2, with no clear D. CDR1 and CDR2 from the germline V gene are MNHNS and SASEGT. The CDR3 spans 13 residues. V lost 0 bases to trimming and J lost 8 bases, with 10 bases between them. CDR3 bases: TGTGCCAGCAGTGAAGCCTACCGGACGGGCTACACCTTC. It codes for CASSEAYRTGYTF.

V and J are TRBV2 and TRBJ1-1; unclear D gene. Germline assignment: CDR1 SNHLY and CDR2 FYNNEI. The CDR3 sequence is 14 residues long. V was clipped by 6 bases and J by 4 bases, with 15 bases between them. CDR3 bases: TGTGCCAGCAGAACCCCCTTGGGAGGCACTGAAGCTTTCTTT. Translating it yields CASRTPLGGTEAFF.

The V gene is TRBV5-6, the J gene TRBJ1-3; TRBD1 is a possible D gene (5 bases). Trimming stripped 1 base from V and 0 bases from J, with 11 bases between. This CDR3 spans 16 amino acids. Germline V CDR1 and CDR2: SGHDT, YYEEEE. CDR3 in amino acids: CASSLWEGTSGNTIYF. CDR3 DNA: TGTGCCAGCAGCTTGTGGGAGGGGACCTCTGGAAACACCATATATTTT.

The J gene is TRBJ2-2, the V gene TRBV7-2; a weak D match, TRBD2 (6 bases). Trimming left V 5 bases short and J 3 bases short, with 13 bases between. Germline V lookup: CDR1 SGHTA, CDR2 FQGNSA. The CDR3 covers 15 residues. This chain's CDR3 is CASSKGSGDTGELFF. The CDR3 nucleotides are TGTGCCAGCAGCAAAGGCTCGGGAGACACCGGGGAGCTGTTTTTT.

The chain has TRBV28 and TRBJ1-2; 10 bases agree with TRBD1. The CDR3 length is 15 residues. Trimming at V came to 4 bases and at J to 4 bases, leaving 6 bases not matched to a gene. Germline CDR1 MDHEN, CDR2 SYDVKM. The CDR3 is CASSSWTGGAYGYTF. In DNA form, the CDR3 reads TGTGCCAGCAGTTCGTGGACAGGGGGAGCCTATGGCTACACCTTC.

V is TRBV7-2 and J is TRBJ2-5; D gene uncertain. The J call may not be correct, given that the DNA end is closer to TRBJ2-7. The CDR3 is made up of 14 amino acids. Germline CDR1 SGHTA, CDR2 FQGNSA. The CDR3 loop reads CASSLVPRTPEQYF. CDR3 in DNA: TGTGCCAGCAGCTTAGTGCCCAGGACCCCCGAGCAGTACTTC.

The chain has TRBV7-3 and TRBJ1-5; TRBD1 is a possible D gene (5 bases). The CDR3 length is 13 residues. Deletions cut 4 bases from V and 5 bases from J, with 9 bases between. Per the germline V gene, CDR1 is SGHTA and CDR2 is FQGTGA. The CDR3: CASSSDRDQPQHF. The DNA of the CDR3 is TGTGCCAGCAGCTCCGACAGAGATCAGCCCCAGCATTTT.

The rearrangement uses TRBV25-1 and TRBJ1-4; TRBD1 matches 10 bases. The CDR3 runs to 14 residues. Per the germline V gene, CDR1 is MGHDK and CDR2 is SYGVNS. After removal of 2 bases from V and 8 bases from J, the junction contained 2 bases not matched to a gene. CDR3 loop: CASSERTGGEKLFF. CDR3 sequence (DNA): TGTGCCAGCAGTGAACGGACAGGGGGGGAAAAACTGTTTTTT. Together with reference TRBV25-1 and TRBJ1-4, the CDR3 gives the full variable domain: EADIYQTPRYLVIGTGKKITLECSQTMGHDKMYWYQQDPGMELHLIHYSYGVNSTEKGDLSSESTVSRIRTEHFPLTLESARPSHTSQYLCASSERTGGEKLFFGSGTQLSVL.

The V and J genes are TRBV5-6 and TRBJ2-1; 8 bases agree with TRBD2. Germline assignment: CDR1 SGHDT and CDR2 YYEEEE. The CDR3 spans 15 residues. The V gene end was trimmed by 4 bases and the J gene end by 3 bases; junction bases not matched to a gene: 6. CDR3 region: CASSPPTSGYNEQFF. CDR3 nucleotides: TGTGCCAGCAGCCCTCCCACTAGCGGCTACAATGAGCAGTTCTTC.

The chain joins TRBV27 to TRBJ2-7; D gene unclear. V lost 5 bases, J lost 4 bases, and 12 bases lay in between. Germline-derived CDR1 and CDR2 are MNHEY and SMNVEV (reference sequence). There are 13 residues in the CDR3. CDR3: CASSVEAQYEQYF. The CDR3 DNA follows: TGTGCCAGCAGTGTAGAGGCCCAATACGAGCAGTACTTC.

The CDR3 loop reads CASSRNAGLAGGRHFF. CDR3 coding DNA: TGTGCCAGCAGCCGTAATGCAGGACTAGCGGGAGGGAGGCACTTCTTC. The chain is built from TRBV5-6 and TRBJ2-1; TRBD2 aligns across 15 bases. The CDR3 consists of 16 residues. Losses at the gene ends were 4 bases for V and 16 bases for J; bases not matched to a gene: 15. Germline loops: CDR1 SGHDT, CDR2 YYEEEE. Combining the CDR3 with reference TRBV5-6 and TRBJ2-1 gives the whole variable domain DAGVTQSPTHLIKTRGQQVTLRCSPKSGHDTVSWYQQALGQGPQFIFQYYEEEERQRGNFPDRFSGHQFPNYSSELNVNALLLGDSALYLCASSRNAGLAGGRHFFGPGTRLTVL.

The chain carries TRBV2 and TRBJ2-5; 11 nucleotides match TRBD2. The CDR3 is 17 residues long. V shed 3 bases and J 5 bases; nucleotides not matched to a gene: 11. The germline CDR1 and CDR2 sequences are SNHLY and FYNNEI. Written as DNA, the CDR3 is TGTGCCAGCAGTGACGGACTCAGCTTAGCGGGAGGGGAGACCCAGTACTTC. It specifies CASSDGLSLAGGETQYF. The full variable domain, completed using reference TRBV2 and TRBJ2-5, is EPEVTQTPSHQVTQMGQEVILRCVPISNHLYFYWYRQILGQKVEFLVSFYNNEISEKSEIFDDQFSVERPDGSNFTLKIRSTKLEDSAMYFCASSDGLSLAGGETQYFGPGTRLLVL.

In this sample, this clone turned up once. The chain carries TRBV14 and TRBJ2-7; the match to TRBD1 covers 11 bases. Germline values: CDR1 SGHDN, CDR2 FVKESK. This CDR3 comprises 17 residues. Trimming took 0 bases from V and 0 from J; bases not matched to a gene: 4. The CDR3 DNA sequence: TGTGCCAGCAGCCAAGATAGAGGGACAGGGGGCTCCTACGAGCAGTACTTC. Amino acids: CASSQDRGTGGSYEQYF.

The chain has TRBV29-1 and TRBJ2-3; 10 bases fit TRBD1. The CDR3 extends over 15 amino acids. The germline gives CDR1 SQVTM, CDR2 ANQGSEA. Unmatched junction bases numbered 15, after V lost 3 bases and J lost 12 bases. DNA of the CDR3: TGCAGCGTTGAGTCGGGACAGGGGAGATACGGGCATCAGTATTTT. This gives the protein CSVESGQGRYGHQYF.

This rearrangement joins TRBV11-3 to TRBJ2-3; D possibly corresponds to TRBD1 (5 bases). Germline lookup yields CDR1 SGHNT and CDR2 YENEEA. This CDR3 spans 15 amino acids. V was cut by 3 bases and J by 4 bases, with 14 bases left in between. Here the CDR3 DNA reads TGTGCCAGCAGCTTGGGGCCCCAGAATGCAGATACGCAGTATTTT. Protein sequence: CASSLGPQNADTQYF. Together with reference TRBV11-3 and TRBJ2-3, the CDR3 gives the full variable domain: EAGVVQSPRYKIIEKKQPVAFWCNPISGHNTLYWYLQNLGQGPELLIRYENEEAVDDSQLPKDRFSAERLKGVDSTLKIQPAELGDSAVYLCASSLGPQNADTQYFGPGTRLTVL.

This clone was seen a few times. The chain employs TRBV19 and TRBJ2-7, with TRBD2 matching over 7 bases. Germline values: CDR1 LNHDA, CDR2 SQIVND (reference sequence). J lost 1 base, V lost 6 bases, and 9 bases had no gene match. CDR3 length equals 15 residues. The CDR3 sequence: CASRSTGGMSYEQYF. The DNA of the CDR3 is TGTGCCAGTAGGTCAACGGGAGGAATGTCCTACGAGCAGTACTTC.

The CDR3 loop reads CASSSTGSTDTQYF. For the CDR3, the DNA is TGTGCCAGCAGCTCGACAGGGAGCACAGATACGCAGTATTTT. V is TRBV7-3 and J is TRBJ2-3; 7 nucleotides match TRBD1. Trimming cost V 4 bases and J 0 bases; bases outside gene matches: 1. Germline V gene sequence: CDR1 SGHTA, CDR2 FQGTGA. This CDR3 region has 14 residues.

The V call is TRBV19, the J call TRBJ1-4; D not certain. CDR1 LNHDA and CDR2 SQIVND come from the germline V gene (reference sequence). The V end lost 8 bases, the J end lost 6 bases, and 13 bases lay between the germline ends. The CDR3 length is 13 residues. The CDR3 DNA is TGTGCCAGTCGACCGAGCCGGGATGAAAAACTGTTTTTT. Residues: CASRPSRDEKLFF.

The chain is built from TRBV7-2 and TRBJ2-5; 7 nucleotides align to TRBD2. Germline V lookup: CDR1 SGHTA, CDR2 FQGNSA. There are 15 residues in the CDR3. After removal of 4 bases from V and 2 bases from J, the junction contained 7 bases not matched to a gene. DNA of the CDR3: TGTGCCAGCAGCTGGGCGGGAGTTCGACAAGAGACCCAGTACTTC. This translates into CASSWAGVRQETQYF.

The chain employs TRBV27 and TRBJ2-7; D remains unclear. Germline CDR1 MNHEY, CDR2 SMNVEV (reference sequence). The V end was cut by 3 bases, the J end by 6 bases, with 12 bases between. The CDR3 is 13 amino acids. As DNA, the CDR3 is TGTGCCAGCAGTTTCGAGTCTCTAGGCGAGCAGTACTTC. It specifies CASSFESLGEQYF.

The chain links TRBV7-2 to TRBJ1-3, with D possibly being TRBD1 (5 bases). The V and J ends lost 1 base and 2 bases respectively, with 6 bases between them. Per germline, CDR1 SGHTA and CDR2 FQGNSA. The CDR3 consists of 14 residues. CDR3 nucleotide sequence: TGTGCCAGCAGCTTAGGCAGGGCTGGAAACACCATATATTTT. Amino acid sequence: CASSLGRAGNTIYF.

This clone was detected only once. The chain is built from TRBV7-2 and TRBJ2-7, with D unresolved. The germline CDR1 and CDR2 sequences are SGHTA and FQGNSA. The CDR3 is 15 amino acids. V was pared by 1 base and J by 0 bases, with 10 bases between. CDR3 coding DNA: TGTGCCAGCAGCTTAGTTCAACAGCGCTCCTACGAGCAGTACTTC. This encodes CASSLVQQRSYEQYF.

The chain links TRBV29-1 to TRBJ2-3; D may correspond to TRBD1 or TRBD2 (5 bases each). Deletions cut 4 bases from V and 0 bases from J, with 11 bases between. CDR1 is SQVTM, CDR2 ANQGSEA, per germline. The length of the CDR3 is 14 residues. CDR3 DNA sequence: TGCAGCGTTGGCCGAGGGGATAGCACAGATACGCAGTATTTT. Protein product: CSVGRGDSTDTQYF.

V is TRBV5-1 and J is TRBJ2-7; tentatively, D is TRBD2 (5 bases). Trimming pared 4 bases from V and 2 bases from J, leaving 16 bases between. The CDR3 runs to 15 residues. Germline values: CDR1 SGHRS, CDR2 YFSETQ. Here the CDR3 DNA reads TGCGCCAGCAGCCTCTGGTGGGGAGCAGCCTACGAGCAGTACTTC. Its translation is CASSLWWGAAYEQYF. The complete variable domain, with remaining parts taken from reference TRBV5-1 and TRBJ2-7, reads KAGVTQTPRYLIKTRGQQVTLSCSPISGHRSVSWYQQTPGQGLQFLFEYFSETQRNKGNFPGRFSGRQFSNSRSEMNVSTLELGDSALYLCASSLWWGAAYEQYFGPGTRLTVT.

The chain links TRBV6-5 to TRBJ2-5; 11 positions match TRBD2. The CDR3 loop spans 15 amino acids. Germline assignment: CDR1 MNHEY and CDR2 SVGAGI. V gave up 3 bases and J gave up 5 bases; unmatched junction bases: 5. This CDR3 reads CASSYLAGGRETQYF. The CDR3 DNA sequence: TGTGCCAGCAGTTATTTAGCGGGAGGGCGTGAGACCCAGTACTTC.

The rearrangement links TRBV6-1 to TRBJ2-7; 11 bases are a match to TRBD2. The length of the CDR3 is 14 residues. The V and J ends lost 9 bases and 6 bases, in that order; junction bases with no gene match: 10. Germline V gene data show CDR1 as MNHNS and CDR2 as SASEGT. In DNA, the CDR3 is TGTGCCAGTCTAGGACTAGCGGGCTTCGGCGAGCAGTACTTC. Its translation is CASLGLAGFGEQYF.

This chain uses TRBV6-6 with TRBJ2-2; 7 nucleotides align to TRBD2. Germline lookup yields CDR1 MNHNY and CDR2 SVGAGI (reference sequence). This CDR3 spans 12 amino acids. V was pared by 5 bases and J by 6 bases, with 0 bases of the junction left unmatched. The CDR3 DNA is TGTGCCAGCAGTACTAGCGCCGGGGAGCTGTTTTTT. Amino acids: CASSTSAGELFF.

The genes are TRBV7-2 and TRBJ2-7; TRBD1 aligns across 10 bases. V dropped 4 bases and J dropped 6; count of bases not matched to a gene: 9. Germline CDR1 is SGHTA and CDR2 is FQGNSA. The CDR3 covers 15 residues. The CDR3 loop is CASSWTGTGVGEQYF. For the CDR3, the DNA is TGTGCCAGCAGCTGGACCGGGACAGGGGTCGGCGAGCAGTACTTC.